The 2 T cell receptor beta chains given below trace back to one sample, sequenced in a study of T cells in Graves' hyperthyroidism and ophthalmopathy. Using RNA transcripts as the source, TCR beta CDR3 regions were amplified. A first-round RT-PCR of the TCR CDR3 used the HTBI primer set. TCRdb reprocessed the multiplex PCR reads with MiXCR, giving one entry per CDR3 protein. In the table there are over 500,000 distinct CDR3 sequences, around 15% of which are singletons. Material for sequencing was blood. All receptors derive from a woman between 40 and 55 years old with Graves' hyperthyroidism.

This clonotype was seen at least ten times. J is TRBJ2-7 and V is TRBV2; 9 bases align to TRBD2. Germline V lookup: CDR1 SNHLY, CDR2 FYNNEI. This CDR3 spans 14 amino acids. Trimming cost V 7 bases and J 2 bases; bases outside gene matches: 6. CDR3 residues: CASISTSGTYEQYF. The CDR3 region has the DNA TGTGCCAGCATTTCGACTAGCGGTACCTACGAGCAGTACTTC.

The gene calls are TRBV5-1 and TRBJ2-1; 9 bases agree with TRBD2. V was clipped by 5 bases and J by 3 bases; unmatched bases: 6. This CDR3 has 15 residues. The germline V gene encodes CDR1 SGHRS and CDR2 YFSETQ. DNA of the CDR3: TGCGCCAGCAGATCACGGACTAGCGTCTACAATGAGCAGTTCTTC. It is translated as CASRSRTSVYNEQFF.